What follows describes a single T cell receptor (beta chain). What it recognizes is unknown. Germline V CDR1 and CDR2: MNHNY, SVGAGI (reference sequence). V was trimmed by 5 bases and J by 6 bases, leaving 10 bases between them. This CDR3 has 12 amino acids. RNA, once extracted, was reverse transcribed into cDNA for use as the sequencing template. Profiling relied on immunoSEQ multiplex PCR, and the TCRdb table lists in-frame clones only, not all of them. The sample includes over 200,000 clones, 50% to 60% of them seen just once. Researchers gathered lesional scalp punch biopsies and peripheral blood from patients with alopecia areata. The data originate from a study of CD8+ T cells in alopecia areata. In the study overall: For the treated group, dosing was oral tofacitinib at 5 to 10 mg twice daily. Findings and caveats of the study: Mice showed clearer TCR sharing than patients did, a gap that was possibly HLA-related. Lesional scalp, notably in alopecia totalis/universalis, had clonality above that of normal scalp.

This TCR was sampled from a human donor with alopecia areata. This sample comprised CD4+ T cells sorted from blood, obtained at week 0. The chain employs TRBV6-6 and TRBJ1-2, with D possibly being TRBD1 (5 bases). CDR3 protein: CASSAPGDGYTF. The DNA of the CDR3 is TGTGCCAGCAGTGCCCCGGGGGATGGCTACACCTTC.